The rows below give T cell receptor beta chains drawn from one sample of a study of memory CD8 T cells in hepatitis C reinfection. Libraries were prepared by immunoSEQ multiplex PCR; TCRdb keeps only in-frame clonotypes and omits some of them. The sample consists of over 35,000 clones, roughly 88% of them appearing once. The sample comprised naive CD8+ T cells sorted from blood. The receptors stem from a man younger than 35 with hepatitis C virus infection. Each CDR3 is given with its conserved first and last residue. A D gene is named only where the DNA matches it firmly. For some rows the clone size is stated as once, few or many, or as a class when expanded; others skip it.

j_gene	d_gene	v_gene	abundance	CDR3aa	CDR3nt
TRBJ1-1	TRBD1	TRBV28	NA	CASSALQGATTEAFF	TGTGCCAGCAGTGCCCTGCAGGGGGCGACGACTGAAGCTTTCTTT
TRBJ2-5	NA	TRBV6-1	NA	CASSEGGPPETQYF	TGTGCCAGCAGTGAAGGGGGGCCCCCGGAGACCCAGTACTTC
TRBJ1-2	TRBD1	TRBV5-4	NA	CAISSETGGVSDYTF	TGTGCCATCTCGTCGGAAACAGGGGGCGTTTCAGACTACACCTTC
TRBJ2-4	NA	TRBV9	NA	CASSVEGCPIAKNIQYF	TGTGCCAGCAGCGTAGAGGGGTGTCCCATAGCCAAAAACATTCAGTACTTC
TRBJ2-2	NA	TRBV28	NA	CASSPRPEGYTGELFF	TGTGCCAGCAGCCCTAGGCCAGAGGGTTACACCGGGGAGCTGTTTTTT
TRBJ1-4	TRBD1	TRBV25-1	NA	CASSEGWDSNEKLFF	TGTGCCAGCAGTGAAGGGTGGGACAGTAATGAAAAACTGTTTTTT
TRBJ2-1	NA	TRBV5-4	NA	CASSLDGVFYNEQFF	TGTGCCAGCAGCTTAGACGGGGTGTTCTACAATGAGCAGTTCTTC
TRBJ2-3	NA	TRBV28	once	CASTSGLPPDTQYF	TGTGCCAGCACCTCGGGACTCCCACCAGATACGCAGTATTTT
TRBJ1-5	TRBD1	TRBV5-6	NA	CASSLATGAQPQHF	TGTGCCAGCAGCTTGGCTACAGGGGCACAGCCCCAGCATTTT
TRBJ2-5	TRBD1	TRBV5-6	few	CASSLRTGQETQYF	TGTGCCAGCAGCCTGAGGACAGGCCAAGAGACCCAGTACTTC
TRBJ2-2	NA	TRBV9	NA	CASSALRAGFAGELFF	TGTGCCAGCAGCGCTCTGAGGGCAGGCTTCGCCGGGGAGCTGTTTTTT
TRBJ1-3	NA	TRBV5-4	NA	CASSLYRGNTIYF	TGTGCCAGCAGCTTGTACCGGGGAAACACCATATATTTT
TRBJ1-5	NA	TRBV7-9	NA	CASSLGGGGKWPQHF	TGTGCCAGCAGCTTAGGGGGGGGTGGGAAATGGCCCCAGCATTTT
TRBJ2-1	TRBD1	TRBV9	NA	CASSATGGLLYNEQFF	TGTGCCAGCAGCGCGACAGGGGGCCTTTTATACAATGAGCAGTTCTTC
TRBJ1-5	NA	TRBV28	NA	CASSLGQGGQPQHF	TGTGCCAGCAGTTTAGGCCAGGGAGGACAGCCCCAGCATTTT
TRBJ2-1	TRBD2	TRBV5-1	NA	CASSLGLAGTNEQFF	TGCGCCAGCAGCTTAGGACTAGCGGGTACAAATGAGCAGTTCTTC
TRBJ1-5	NA	TRBV2	NA	CASSGGGGSSQPQHF	TGTGCCAGCAGCGGGGGAGGGGGGAGCAGTCAGCCCCAGCATTTT
TRBJ2-6	NA	TRBV5-1	few	CASSEVGAPNVLTF	TGCGCCAGCAGCGAGGTGGGGGCCCCAAACGTCCTGACTTTC
TRBJ1-2	TRBD1	TRBV6-5	NA	CASLPGRGHGYTF	TGTGCCAGCCTCCCGGGCAGGGGGCATGGCTACACCTTC
TRBJ2-7	TRBD1	TRBV27	NA	CASSSDREGRYEQYF	TGTGCCAGCAGCTCGGACAGGGAAGGGAGGTACGAGCAGTACTTC
TRBJ2-5	NA	TRBV7-7	NA	CASSLRLGTYETQYF	TGTGCTAGCAGCCTCAGACTCGGGACATATGAGACCCAGTACTTC